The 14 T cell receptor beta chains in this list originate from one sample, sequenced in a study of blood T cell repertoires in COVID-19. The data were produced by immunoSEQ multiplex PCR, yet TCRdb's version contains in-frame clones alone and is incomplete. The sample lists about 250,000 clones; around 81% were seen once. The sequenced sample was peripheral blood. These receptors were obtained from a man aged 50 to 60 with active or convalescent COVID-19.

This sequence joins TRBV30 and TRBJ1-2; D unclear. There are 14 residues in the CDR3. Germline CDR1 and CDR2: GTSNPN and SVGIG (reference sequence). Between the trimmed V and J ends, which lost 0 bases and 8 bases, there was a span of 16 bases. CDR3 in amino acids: CAWSVSPEGGGYTF. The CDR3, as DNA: TGTGCCTGGAGTGTCTCCCCGGAGGGCGGGGGCTACACCTTC.

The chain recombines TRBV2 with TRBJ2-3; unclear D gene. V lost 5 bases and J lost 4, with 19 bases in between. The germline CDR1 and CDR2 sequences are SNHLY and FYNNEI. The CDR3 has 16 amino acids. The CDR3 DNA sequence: TGTGCCAGCAGTCAAGAAGGTATGGTGCAGGCAGATACGCAGTATTTT. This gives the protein CASSQEGMVQADTQYF.

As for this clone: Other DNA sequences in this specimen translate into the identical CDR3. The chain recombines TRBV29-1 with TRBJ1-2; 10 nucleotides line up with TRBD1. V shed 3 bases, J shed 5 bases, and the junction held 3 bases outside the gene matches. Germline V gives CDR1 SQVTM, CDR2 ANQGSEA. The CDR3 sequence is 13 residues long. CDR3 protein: CSVETGGSYGYTF. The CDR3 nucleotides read TGCAGCGTTGAGACAGGGGGCTCTTATGGCTACACCTTC.

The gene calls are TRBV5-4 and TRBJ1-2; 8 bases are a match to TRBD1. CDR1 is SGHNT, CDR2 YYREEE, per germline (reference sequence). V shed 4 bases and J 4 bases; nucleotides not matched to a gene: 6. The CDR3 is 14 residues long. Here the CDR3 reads CASSPDRVIYGYTF. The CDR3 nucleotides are TGTGCCAGCAGCCCGGACAGGGTCATCTATGGCTACACCTTC.

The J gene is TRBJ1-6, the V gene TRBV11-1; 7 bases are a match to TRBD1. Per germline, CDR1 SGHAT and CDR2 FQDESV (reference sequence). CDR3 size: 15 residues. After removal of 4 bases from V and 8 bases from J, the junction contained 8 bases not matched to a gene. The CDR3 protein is CASSSRQGHDSPLHF. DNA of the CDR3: TGTGCCAGCAGCTCGAGACAGGGCCACGATTCACCCCTCCACTTT.

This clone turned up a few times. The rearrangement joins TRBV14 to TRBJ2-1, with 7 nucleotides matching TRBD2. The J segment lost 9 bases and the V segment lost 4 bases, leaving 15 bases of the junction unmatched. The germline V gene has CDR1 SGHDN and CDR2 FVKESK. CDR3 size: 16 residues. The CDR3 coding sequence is TGTGCCAGCAGCCGGAGACGGGGGGTCCGAGACAGTGAGCAGTTCTTC. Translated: CASSRRRGVRDSEQFF. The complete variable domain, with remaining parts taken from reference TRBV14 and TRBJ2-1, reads EAGVTQFPSHSVIEKGQTVTLRCDPISGHDNLYWYRRVMGKEIKFLLHFVKESKQDESGMPNNRFLAERTGGTYSTLKVQPAELEDSGVYFCASSRRRGVRDSEQFFGPGTRLTVL.

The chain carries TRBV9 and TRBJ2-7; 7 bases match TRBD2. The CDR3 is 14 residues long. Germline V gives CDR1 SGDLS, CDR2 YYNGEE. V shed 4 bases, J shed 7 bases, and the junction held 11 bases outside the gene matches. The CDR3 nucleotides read TGTGCCAGCAGCCCCGAGCGGGGATCTGGGGAGCAGTACTTC. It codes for CASSPERGSGEQYF.

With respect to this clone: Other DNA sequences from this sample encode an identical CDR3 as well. CDR3 in amino acids: CASRSSGGLTDTQYF. As DNA, the CDR3 is TGTGCCAGTAGGTCCAGCGGGGGGCTCACAGATACGCAGTATTTT. The J gene is TRBJ2-3, the V gene TRBV19; 9 positions match TRBD2. The V gene end was trimmed by 6 bases and the J gene end by 2 bases; junction bases not matched to a gene: 6. The CDR3 covers 15 residues. Germline-derived CDR1 and CDR2 are LNHDA and SQIVND (reference sequence).

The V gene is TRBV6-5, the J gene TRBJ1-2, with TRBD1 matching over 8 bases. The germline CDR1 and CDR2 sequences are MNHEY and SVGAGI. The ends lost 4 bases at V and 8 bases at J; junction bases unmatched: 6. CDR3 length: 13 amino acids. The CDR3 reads CASSLGQEEGYTF. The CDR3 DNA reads TGTGCCAGCAGTTTGGGACAGGAGGAAGGCTACACCTTC.

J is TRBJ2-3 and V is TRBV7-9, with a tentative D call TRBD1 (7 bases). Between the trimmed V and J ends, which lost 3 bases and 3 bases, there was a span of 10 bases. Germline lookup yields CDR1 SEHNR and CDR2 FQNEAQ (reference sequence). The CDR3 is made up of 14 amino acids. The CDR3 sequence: CASSFPGGTDTQYF. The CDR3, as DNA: TGTGCCAGCAGCTTCCCAGGGGGGACAGATACGCAGTATTTT.

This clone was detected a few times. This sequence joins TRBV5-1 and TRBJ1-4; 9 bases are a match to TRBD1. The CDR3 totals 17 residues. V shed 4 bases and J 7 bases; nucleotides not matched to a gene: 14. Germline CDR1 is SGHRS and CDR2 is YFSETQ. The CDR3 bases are TGCGCCAGCAGCCCTGGGTGGGACAGGGCTGAGGCTGAAAAACTGTTTTTT. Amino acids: CASSPGWDRAEAEKLFF.

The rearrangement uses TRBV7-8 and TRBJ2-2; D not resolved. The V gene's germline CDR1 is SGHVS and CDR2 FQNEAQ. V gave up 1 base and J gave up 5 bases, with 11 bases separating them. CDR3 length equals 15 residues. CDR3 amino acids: CASSLVMAQTGELFF. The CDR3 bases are TGTGCCAGCAGCTTAGTGATGGCCCAGACCGGGGAGCTGTTTTTT.

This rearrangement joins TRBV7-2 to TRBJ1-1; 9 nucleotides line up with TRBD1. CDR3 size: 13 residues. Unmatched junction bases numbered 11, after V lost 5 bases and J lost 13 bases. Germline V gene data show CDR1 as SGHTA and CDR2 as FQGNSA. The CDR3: CASSPGTGYLGFF. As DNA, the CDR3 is TGTGCCAGCAGCCCCGGGACAGGGTATCTGGGTTTCTTT.

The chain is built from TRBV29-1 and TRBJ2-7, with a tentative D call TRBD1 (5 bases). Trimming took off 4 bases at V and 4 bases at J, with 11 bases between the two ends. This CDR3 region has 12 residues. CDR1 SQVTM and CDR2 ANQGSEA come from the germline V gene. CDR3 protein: CSVGQSPYEQYF. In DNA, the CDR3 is TGCAGCGTTGGACAGTCACCTTACGAGCAGTACTTC.